This T cell receptor (beta chain) was identified during a study of shared clonotypes between healthy human individuals. Study-level findings and limits: Sequencing depth was a factor that was expected to affect clonotype sharing among donors.

CD45RO-negative cells were positively selected for CCR7, leaving out terminally differentiated effector memory CD45RA+ cells. The CDR3 totals 13 residues. The V gene lost 4 bases and the J gene lost 0 bases, with 8 bases spanning the gap. CDR1 is SGDLS, CDR2 YYNGEE, per germline. Clones were sequenced by immunoSEQ multiplex PCR, and TCRdb holds only the in-frame ones, with some missing. The sample records some 2,000,000 clones, around 96% being singletons. A remark on this clone: Its antigen is not identified.

The receptor was derived from a man between 18 and 35 years old in good health. The gene calls are TRBV9 and TRBJ2-7; D ambiguous. Sequencing was performed on naive CD8+ T cells sorted from blood. The CDR3 sequence is CASSPGLSYEQYF. DNA of the CDR3: TGTGCCAGCAGCCCGGGCCTCTCCTACGAGCAGTACTTC.